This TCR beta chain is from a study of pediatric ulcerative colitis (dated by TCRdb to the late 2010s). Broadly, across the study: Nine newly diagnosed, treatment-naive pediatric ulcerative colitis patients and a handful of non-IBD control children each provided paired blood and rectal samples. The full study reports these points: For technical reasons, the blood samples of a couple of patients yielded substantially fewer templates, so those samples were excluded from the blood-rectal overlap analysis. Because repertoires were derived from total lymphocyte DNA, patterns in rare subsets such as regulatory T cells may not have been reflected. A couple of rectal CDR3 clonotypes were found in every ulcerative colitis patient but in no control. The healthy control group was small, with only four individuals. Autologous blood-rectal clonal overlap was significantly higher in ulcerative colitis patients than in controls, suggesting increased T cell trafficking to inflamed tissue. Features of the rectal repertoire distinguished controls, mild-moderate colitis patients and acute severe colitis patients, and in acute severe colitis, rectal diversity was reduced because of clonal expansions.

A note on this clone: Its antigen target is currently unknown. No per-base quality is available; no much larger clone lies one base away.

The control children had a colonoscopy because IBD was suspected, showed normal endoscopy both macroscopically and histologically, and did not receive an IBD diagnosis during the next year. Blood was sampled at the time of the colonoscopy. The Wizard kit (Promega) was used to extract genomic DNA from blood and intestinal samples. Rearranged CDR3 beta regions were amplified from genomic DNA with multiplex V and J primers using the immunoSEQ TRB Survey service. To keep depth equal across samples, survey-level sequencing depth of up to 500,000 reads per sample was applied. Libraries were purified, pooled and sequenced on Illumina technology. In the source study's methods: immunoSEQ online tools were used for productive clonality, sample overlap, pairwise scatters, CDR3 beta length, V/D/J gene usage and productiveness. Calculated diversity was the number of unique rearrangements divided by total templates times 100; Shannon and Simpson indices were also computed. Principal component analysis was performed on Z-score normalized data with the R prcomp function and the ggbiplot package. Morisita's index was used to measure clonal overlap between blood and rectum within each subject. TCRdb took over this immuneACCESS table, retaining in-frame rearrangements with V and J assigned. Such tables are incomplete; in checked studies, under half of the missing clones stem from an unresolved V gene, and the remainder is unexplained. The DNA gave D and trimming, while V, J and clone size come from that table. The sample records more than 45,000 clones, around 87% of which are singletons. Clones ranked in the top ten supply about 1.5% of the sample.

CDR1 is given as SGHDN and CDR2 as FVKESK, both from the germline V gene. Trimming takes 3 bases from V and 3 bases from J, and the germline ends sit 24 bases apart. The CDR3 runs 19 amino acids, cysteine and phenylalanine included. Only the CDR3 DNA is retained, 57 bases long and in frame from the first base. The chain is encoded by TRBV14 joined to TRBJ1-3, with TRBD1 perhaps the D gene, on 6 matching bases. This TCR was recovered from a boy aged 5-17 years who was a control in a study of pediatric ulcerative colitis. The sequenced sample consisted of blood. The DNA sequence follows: TGTGCCAGCAGCCACCTACTAAGGCACAGGGCTGGCTTTGGAAACACCATATATTTT. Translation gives CASSHLLRHRAGFGNTIYF.